Sequencing of this T cell receptor (beta chain) was carried out in a study of T cells in Graves' hyperthyroidism and ophthalmopathy. General study findings and limits: It was a median roughly 6.5 months before onset that the model predicted ophthalmopathy.

To note about this clonotype: The antigen remains undetermined.

From RNA transcripts, TCR beta CDR3 regions were amplified. The HTBI primer set drove a first-round RT-PCR of the TCR CDR3. Via MiXCR, TCRdb re-called the multiplex PCR reads, giving one row per CDR3 protein. The sample lists about 620,000 distinct CDR3 sequences, about a sixth occurring once. The study left out patients who had uncontrolled infection, other autoimmune disease, pregnancy or lactation. This clonotype was obtained from a woman in her thirties with Graves' hyperthyroidism. Sequenced input: blood.

The CDR3 nucleotides are TGTGCCAGCAAAGAAGCCCCCTATGGCTACACCTTC. This encodes CASKEAPYGYTF. This chain uses TRBV28 with TRBJ1-2; D is ambiguous. The CDR3 covers 12 residues. In germline, CDR1 is MDHEN, CDR2 SYDVKM. Trimming pared 7 bases from V and 4 bases from J, leaving 10 bases between.